One T cell receptor beta chain is described in this entry. Its specificity is unknown. The repertoire was sequenced with immunoSEQ multiplex PCR; TCRdb's copy has only in-frame clones and lacks some. This sample has roughly 70,000 clones, with 88% found just once. The source of the sample is a study of OX40 agonist ivuxolimab in advanced cancers. At the level of the study: Previous treatment with anti-PD-1, anti-PD-L1 or anti-CTLA-4 therapy was allowed; roughly 40% had received some.

General study points: At doses 0.1 to 3.0 mg/kg, CD4+ and CD8+ clones expanded.

Anyone with autoimmune disease history or systemic immunosuppression was excluded. The receptor comes from an adult with an advanced solid tumor such as melanoma, head and neck, liver or kidney cancer. The sequencing used CD4+ or CD8+ T cells sorted from blood, collected in a trial of the OX40 agonist ivuxolimab.

CDR3 sequence (DNA): TGTGCCAGCGAGAGTAGGAGGGCCGCGTACGAGCAGTACTTC. Translated, it gives CASESRRAAYEQYF. This chain connects TRBV6-1 to TRBJ2-7, with D perhaps TRBD2 (6 bases). Germline V gene sequence: CDR1 MNHNS, CDR2 SASEGT. The V end lost 8 bases, the J end lost 4 bases, and 18 bases lay between the germline ends. The CDR3 is 14 residues long.